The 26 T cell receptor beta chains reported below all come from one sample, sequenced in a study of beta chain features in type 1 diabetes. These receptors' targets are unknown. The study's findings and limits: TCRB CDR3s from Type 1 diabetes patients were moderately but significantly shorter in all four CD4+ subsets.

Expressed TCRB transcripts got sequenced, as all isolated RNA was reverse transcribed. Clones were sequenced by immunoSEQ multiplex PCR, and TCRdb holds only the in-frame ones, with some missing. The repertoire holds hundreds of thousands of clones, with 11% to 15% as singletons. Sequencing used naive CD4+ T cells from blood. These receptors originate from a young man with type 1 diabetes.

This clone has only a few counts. CDR3 amino acids: CASSLAGTSGSSYNEQFF. In nucleotides, the CDR3 is TGCGCCAGCAGCTTGGCCGGGACTAGCGGGAGCTCCTACAATGAGCAGTTCTTC. The J gene is TRBJ2-1, the V gene TRBV5-1; the match to TRBD2 covers 14 bases. Germline V gives CDR1 SGHRS, CDR2 YFSETQ. With V trimmed by 0 bases and J by 0 bases, 2 bases remained unmatched. The CDR3 is 18 amino acids. Full variable domain (rest looked up from reference TRBV5-1 and TRBJ2-1): KAGVTQTPRYLIKTRGQQVTLSCSPISGHRSVSWYQQTPGQGLQFLFEYFSETQRNKGNFPGRFSGRQFSNSRSEMNVSTLELGDSALYLCASSLAGTSGSSYNEQFFGPGTRLTVL.

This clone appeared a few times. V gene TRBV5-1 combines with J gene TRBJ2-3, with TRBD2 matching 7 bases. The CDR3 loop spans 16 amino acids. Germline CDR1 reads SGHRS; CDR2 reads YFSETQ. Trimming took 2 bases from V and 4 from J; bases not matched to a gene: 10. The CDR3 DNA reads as TGCGCCAGCAGCTTTACCAGCCGTAGCGGGTCAGATACGCAGTATTTT. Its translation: CASSFTSRSGSDTQYF.

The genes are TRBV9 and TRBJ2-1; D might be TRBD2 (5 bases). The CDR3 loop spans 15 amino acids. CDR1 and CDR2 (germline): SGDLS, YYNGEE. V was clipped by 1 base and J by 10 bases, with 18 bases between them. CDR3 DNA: TGTGCCAGCAGCGTATCTGGAAACGCCGGCGGGGAGCAGTTCTTC. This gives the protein CASSVSGNAGGEQFF. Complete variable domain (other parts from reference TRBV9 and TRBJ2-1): DSGVTQTPKHLITATGQRVTLRCSPRSGDLSVYWYQQSLDQGLQFLIQYYNGEERAKGNILERFSAQQFPDLHSELNLSSLELGDSALYFCASSVSGNAGGEQFFGPGTRLTVL.

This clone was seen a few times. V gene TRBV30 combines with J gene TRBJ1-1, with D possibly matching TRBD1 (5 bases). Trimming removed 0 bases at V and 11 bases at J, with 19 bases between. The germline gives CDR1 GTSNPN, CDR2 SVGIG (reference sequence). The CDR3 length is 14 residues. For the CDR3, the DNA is TGTGCCTGGAGTGTACTTGGGACGGAGTACGGCGCTTTCTTT. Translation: CAWSVLGTEYGAFF. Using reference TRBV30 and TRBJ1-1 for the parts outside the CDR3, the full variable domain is SQTIHQWPATLVQPVGSPLSLECTVEGTSNPNLYWYRQAAGRGLQLLFYSVGIGQISSEVPQNLSASRPQDRQFILSSKKLLLSDSGFYLCAWSVLGTEYGAFFGQGTRLTVV.

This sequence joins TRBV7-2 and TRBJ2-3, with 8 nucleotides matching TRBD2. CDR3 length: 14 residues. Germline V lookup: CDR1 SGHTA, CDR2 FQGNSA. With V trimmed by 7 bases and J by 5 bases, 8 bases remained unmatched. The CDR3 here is CASTKGLAGDTQYF. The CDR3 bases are TGTGCCAGCACCAAAGGGCTAGCGGGAGATACGCAGTATTTT.

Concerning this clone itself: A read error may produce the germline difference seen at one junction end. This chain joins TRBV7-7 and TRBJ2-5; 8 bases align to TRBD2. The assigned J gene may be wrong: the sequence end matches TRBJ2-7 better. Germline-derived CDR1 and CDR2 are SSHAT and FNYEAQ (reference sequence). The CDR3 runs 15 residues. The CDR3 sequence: CASSRGGGNSYEQYF. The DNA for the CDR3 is TGTGCTAGCAGCCGAGGCGGGGGGAACTCCTACGAGCAGTACTTC.

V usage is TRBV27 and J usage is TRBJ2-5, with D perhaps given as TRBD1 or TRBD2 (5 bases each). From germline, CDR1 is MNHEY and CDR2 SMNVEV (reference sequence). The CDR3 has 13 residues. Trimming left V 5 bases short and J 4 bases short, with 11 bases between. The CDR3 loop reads CASSKGRLETQYF. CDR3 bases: TGTGCCAGCAGTAAGGGACGGCTAGAGACCCAGTACTTC.

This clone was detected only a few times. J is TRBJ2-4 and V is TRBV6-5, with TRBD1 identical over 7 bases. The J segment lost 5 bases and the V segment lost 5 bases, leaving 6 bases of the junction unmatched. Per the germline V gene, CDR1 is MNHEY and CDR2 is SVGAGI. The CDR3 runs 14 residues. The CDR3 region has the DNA TGTGCCAGCAGTCGGGACAGAAGGCAAAACATTCAGTACTTC. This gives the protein CASSRDRRQNIQYF.

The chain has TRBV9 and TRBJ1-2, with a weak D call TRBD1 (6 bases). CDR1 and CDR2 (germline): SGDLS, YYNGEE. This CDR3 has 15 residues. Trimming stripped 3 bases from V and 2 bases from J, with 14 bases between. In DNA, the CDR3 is TGTGCCAGCAGCGCCCCTGGGACATGGAACTATGGCTACACCTTC. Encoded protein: CASSAPGTWNYGYTF.

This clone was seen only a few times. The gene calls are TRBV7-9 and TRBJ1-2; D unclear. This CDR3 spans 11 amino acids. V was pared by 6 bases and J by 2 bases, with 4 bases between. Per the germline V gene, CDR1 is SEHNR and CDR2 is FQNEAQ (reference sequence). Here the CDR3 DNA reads TGTGCCAGCAGATGGAACTATGGCTACACCTTC. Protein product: CASRWNYGYTF. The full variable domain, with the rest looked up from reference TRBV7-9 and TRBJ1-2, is DTGVSQNPRHKITKRGQNVTFRCDPISEHNRLYWYRQTLGQGPEFLTYFQNEAQLEKSRLLSDRFSAERPKGSFSTLEIQRTEQGDSAMYLCASRWNYGYTFGSGTRLTVV.

CDR3 coding DNA: TGTGCCAGCAGCCCAGAGACTAGCGGGAGTTACACCGGGGAGCTGTTTTTT. Translating gives CASSPETSGSYTGELFF. The chain is built from TRBV4-2 and TRBJ2-2; 12 bases match TRBD2. CDR1 and CDR2 (germline): LGHNA, YNFKEQ. This CDR3 contains 17 residues. V lost 4 bases, J lost 3 bases, and 6 bases stayed unmatched.

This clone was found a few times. CDR3 DNA sequence: TGTGCCAGCAGCTTAGGCCTCTGGGGACAGCCAGTTTACAATGAGCAGTTCTTC. Protein sequence: CASSLGLWGQPVYNEQFF. The rearrangement links TRBV13 to TRBJ2-1; TRBD1 aligns across 7 bases. The CDR3 loop spans 18 amino acids. Germline CDR1 and CDR2: PRHDT and FYEKMQ (reference sequence). With V trimmed by 0 bases and J by 4 bases, 12 bases remained unmatched. Filled out from reference TRBV13 and TRBJ2-1, the complete variable domain reads AAGVIQSPRHLIKEKRETATLKCYPIPRHDTVYWYQQGPGQDPQFLISFYEKMQSDKGSIPDRFSAQQFSDYHSELNMSSLELGDSALYFCASSLGLWGQPVYNEQFFGPGTRLTVL.

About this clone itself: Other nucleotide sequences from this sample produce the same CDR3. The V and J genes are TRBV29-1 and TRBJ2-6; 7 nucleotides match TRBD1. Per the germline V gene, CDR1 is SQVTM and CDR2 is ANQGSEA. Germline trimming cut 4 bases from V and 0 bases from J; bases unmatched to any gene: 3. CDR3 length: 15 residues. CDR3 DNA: TGCAGCGTTGGACAGGGCGCCTCTGGGGCCAACGTCCTGACTTTC. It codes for CSVGQGASGANVLTF. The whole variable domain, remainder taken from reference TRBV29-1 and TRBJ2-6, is SAVISQKPSRDICQRGTSLTIQCQVDSQVTMMFWYRQQPGQSLTLIATANQGSEATYESGFVIDKFPISRPNLTFSTLTVSNMSPEDSSIYLCSVGQGASGANVLTFGAGSRLTVL.

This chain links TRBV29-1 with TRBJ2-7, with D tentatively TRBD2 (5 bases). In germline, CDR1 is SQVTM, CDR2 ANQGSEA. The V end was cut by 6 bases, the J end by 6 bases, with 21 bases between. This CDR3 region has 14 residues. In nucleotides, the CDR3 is TGCAGCGTCCAACCATCCGGGGATATAGGCGAGCAGTACTTC. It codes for CSVQPSGDIGEQYF.

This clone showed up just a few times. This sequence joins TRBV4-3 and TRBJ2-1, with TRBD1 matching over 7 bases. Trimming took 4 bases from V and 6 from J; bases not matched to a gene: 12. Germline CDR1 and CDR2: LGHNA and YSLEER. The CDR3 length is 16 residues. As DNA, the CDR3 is TGCGCCAGCAGCCCACTGACAGGGATCGGTCGCAATGAGCAGTTCTTC. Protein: CASSPLTGIGRNEQFF.

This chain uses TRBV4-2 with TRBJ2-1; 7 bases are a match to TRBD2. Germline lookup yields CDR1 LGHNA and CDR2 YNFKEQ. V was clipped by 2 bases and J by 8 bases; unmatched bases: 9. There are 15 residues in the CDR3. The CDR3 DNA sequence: TGTGCCAGCAGCCAACGTGGCGGGGGTGACGATGAGCAGTTCTTC. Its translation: CASSQRGGGDDEQFF.

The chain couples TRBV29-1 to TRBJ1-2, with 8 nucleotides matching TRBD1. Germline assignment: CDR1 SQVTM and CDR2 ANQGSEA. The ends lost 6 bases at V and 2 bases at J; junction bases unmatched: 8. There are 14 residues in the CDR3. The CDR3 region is CSVTHRGANYGYTF. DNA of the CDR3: TGCAGCGTCACCCACAGGGGGGCCAACTATGGCTACACCTTC. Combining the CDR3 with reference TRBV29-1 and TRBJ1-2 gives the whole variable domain SAVISQKPSRDICQRGTSLTIQCQVDSQVTMMFWYRQQPGQSLTLIATANQGSEATYESGFVIDKFPISRPNLTFSTLTVSNMSPEDSSIYLCSVTHRGANYGYTFGSGTRLTVV.

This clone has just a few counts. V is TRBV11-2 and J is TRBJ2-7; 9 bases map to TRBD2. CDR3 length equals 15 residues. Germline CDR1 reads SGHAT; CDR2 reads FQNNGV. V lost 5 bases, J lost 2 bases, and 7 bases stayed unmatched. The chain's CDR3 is CASSRSGGVTYEQYF. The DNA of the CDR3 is TGTGCCAGCAGCCGTAGCGGGGGAGTAACCTACGAGCAGTACTTC.

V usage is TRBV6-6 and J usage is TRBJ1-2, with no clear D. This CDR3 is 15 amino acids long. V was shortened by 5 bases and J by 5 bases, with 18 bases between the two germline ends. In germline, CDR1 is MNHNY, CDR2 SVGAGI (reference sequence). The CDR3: CASSHLSGALYGYTF. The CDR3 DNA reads TGTGCCAGCAGTCACCTCTCGGGAGCCCTATATGGCTACACCTTC.

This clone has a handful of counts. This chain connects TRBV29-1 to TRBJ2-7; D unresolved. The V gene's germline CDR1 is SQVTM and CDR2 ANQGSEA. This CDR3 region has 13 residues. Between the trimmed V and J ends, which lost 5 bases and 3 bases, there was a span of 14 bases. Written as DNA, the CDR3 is TGCAGCGTTTTGGTACGAAACCTCTACGAGCAGTACTTC. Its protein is CSVLVRNLYEQYF.

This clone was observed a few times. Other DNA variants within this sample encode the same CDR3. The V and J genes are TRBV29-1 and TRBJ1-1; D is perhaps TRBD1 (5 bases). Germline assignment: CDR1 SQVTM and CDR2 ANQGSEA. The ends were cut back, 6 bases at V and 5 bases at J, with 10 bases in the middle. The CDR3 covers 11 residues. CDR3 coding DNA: TGCAGCGTGATACGGGGGACTGAAGCTTTCTTT. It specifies CSVIRGTEAFF.

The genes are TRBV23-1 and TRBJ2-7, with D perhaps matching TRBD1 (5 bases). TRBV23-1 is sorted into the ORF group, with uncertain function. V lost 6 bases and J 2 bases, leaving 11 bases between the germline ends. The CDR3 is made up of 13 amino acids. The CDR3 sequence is CASRGRATYEQYF. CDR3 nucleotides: TGCGCCAGCAGGGGCAGGGCTACCTACGAGCAGTACTTC.

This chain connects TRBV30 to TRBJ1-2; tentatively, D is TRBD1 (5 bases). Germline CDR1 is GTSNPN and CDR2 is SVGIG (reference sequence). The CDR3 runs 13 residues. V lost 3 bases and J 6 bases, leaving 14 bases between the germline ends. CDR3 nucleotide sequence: TGTGCCTGGAGCGGGGTTCCGGGGGATGGCTACACCTTC. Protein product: CAWSGVPGDGYTF.

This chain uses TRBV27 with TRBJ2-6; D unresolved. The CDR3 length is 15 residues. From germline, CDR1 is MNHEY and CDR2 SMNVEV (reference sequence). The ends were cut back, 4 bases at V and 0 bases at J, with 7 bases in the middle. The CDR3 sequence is CASSSLTSGANVLTF. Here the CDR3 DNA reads TGTGCCAGCAGTTCCCTCACCTCTGGGGCCAACGTCCTGACTTTC.

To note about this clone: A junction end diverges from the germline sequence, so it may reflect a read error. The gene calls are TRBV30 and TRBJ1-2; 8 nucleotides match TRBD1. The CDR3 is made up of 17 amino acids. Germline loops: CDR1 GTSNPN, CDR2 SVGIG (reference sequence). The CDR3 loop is CAGRNVGTGGTNYGYTF. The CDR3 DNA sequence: TGTGCCGGGAGAAACGTAGGGACAGGAGGAACGAACTATGGCTACACCTTC.

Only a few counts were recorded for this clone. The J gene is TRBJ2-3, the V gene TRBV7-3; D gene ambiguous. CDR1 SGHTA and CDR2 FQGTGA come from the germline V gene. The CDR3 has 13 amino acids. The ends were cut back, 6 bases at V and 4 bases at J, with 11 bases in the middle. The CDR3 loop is CASSQIWADTQYF. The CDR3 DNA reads TGTGCCAGCAGTCAAATCTGGGCAGATACGCAGTATTTT.